A selection of T cell receptor beta chains follows, all from one sample in a study of blood T cell repertoires in COVID-19. Clones were sequenced by immunoSEQ multiplex PCR, and TCRdb holds only the in-frame ones, with some missing. The table lists roughly 280,000 clones, roughly 85% of them singletons, with around 10% in the top ten. Sequencing was performed on peripheral blood. The receptor source for this set is a woman in her 70s with acute or convalescent COVID-19. Both conserved end residues are part of each CDR3. The D gene is left open where the match is weak. Size is omitted from some rows. Given values are once, few, many or a class for expanded clones.

>-|once|TRBJ1-2|TRBV5-1
CASSSEQGNYGYTF
TGCGCCAGCAGCTCCGAACAGGGAAACTATGGCTACACCTTC
>-|-|TRBJ1-1|TRBV5-1
CASSFGAGVNTEAFF
TGCGCCAGCAGCTTTGGGGCCGGAGTGAACACTGAAGCTTTCTTT
>-|-|TRBJ1-4|TRBV19
CASSIGRTATNEKLFF
TGTGCCAGTAGTATAGGCCGGACAGCTACTAATGAAAAACTGTTTTTT
>-|few|TRBJ1-2|TRBV15
CATSRGQKGGYTF
TGTGCCACCAGCAGGGGGCAAAAGGGTGGCTACACCTTC
>-|-|TRBJ1-2|TRBV3-1/TRBV3-2
CASSSLGGGGYTF
TGTGCCAGCAGCAGTCTGGGGGGAGGTGGCTACACCTTC
>TRBD1|-|TRBJ2-7|TRBV2
CASGGRTGALYEQYF
TGTGCCAGCGGAGGGAGGACAGGGGCTTTATACGAGCAGTACTTC
>TRBD1|-|TRBJ1-4|TRBV3-1/TRBV3-2
CASSLQGSSNEKLFF
TGTGCCAGCAGCTTACAGGGGTCGTCTAATGAAAAACTGTTTTTT
>-|-|TRBJ2-3|TRBV12-5
CASAPSRGEGDTQYF
TGTGCTAGTGCCCCCTCCAGGGGTGAAGGGGATACGCAGTATTTT
>-|-|TRBJ1-1|TRBV21-1
CASSSPTGREDTEAFF
TGTGCCAGCAGCTCCCCTACGGGGAGAGAGGACACTGAAGCTTTCTTT
>-|few|TRBJ1-4|TRBV14
CASSPLRTASYEKLFF
TGTGCCAGCAGCCCTCTGCGAACAGCTTCCTATGAAAAACTGTTTTTT
>TRBD1|-|TRBJ2-7|TRBV3-1/TRBV3-2
CASRPSTDRDEQYF
TGTGCCAGCAGACCATCTACCGACAGGGACGAGCAGTACTTC
>-|-|TRBJ1-3|TRBV15
CATSSISRRSGNTIYF
TGTGCCACCAGCAGCATATCCCGGAGATCTGGAAACACCATATATTTT
>-|once|TRBJ1-1|TRBV30
CAWSRGVGNTEAFF
TGTGCCTGGAGTCGGGGGGTCGGGAACACTGAAGCTTTCTTT
>-|once|TRBJ2-3|TRBV9
CASSVDGVTDTQYF
TGTGCCAGCAGCGTAGACGGGGTCACAGATACGCAGTATTTT